Here is one T cell receptor beta chain with its context. TCRdb's copy holds only in-frame clones and misses some; the assay was immunoSEQ multiplex PCR. This table holds 75,000 to 90,000 clones, 90% to 97% found once. The source of the sample is a study of cytomegalovirus exposure and HLA in healthy donors. Study information: The 130 or so validation repertoires, a later analysis reported, used the same platform as the 666 first-cohort repertoires.

Germline-derived CDR1 and CDR2 are MGHRA and YSYEKL. With 3 bases removed from V and 4 bases from J, the gap between germline ends came to 10 bases. There are 14 residues in the CDR3. Material: PBMCs. This TCR derives from a man between 18 and 35 years old in good health and CMV-seropositive. This chain connects TRBV4-1 to TRBJ1-5; no clear D gene. The CDR3 DNA sequence: TGCGCCAGCAGCCAGACTTGGAGGAATCAGCCCCAGCATTTT. Translating gives CASSQTWRNQPQHF.